Detailed here is one T cell receptor (beta chain). As yet, its antigen is unknown. The germline gives CDR1 SEHNR, CDR2 FQNEAQ (reference sequence). Losses at the gene ends were 1 base for V and 2 bases for J; bases not matched to a gene: 6. The CDR3 consists of 16 residues. This entry comes from a study of T cell responses to AZD1222 COVID-19 vaccine. Study-wide points: Close to half of all spike-specific TCRs reportedly target regions of the variants that are unmutated. The span of vaccine-associated CD4 TCRs extended across spike, with dominance at 160-218 and 743-854. Every sample of the repertoires postdated the peak T cell response. Only a handful of AZD1222 recipients, more than five in all, had baseline seropositivity.

Using immunoSEQ multiplex PCR, the repertoire was profiled, and TCRdb retains in-frame clones only, with some absent. The sample includes over 110,000 clones, around nine tenths of them seen just once. Sequencing was performed on peripheral blood, taken 28 days after the second AZD1222 dose. This chain uses TRBV7-9 with TRBJ2-3; 7 bases match TRBD1. This clonotype originated in an adult who received the AZD1222 COVID-19 vaccine. This chain's CDR3 is CASSLGVGGVTDTQYF. The CDR3 DNA reads as TGTGCCAGCAGCTTAGGAGTAGGGGGCGTCACAGATACGCAGTATTTT.